The 15 T cell receptor beta chains below come from one sample, sequenced in a study of T-cell reconstitution after alpha-beta-depleted transplantation in children. Molecular barcoding with unique molecular identifiers was used for the TCRbeta library. TCRdb itself ran the PCR reads through MiXCR, one entry per CDR3 protein. There are 750,000 to 950,000 distinct CDR3 sequences in the sample; around 15% occur only once, and approximately 5% lies in the top ten. Sequenced here: PBMCs, mostly from graft donor cells, sampled 360 days after TCRalphabeta/CD19-depleted stem cell transplant. These receptors all come from a male patient between 10 and 17 years old who had a stem cell transplant for acute lymphoblastic leukemia, so the T cells may come from the graft donor.

The chain joins TRBV29-1 to TRBJ2-2; the D is unclear. CDR3 size: 9 residues. Trimming took off 5 bases at V and 6 bases at J, with 1 base between the two ends. Germline V gives CDR1 SQVTM, CDR2 ANQGSEA. This CDR3 reads CSVPGELFF. The CDR3 bases are TGCAGCGTTCCCGGGGAGCTGTTTTTT.

The chain is built from TRBV12-3 or TRBV12-4 and TRBJ2-5; 9 bases fit TRBD2. After removal of 7 bases from V and 2 bases from J, the junction contained 11 bases not matched to a gene. The CDR3 extends over 16 amino acids. CDR3 protein: CASTQRASGAQETQYF. The CDR3 nucleotides are TGTGCCAGCACCCAACGGGCTAGCGGGGCACAAGAGACCCAGTACTTC.

Concerning this clonotype: A junction boundary mismatches the germline segment, possibly from a read error. The chain joins TRBV29-1 to TRBJ1-1, with D tentatively TRBD1 (5 bases). Germline V gives CDR1 SQVTM, CDR2 ANQGSEA. The CDR3 spans 11 residues. CDR3 residues: CSLERGGDAYF. DNA of the CDR3: TGCAGCCTCGAGCGGGGGGGTGATGCTTACTTT.

This clonotype turned up a few times. The J gene is TRBJ2-3, the V gene TRBV19; D is undetermined. Trimming removed 8 bases at V and 8 bases at J, with 8 bases between. The CDR3 length is 10 residues. The V gene's germline CDR1 is LNHDA and CDR2 SQIVND (reference sequence). The chain's CDR3 is CASFARTQYF. For the CDR3, the DNA is TGTGCCAGTTTCGCCCGTACGCAGTATTTT.

There are a few counts of this clonotype. This chain uses TRBV7-6 with TRBJ2-5; TRBD2 matches at 7 bases. This CDR3 spans 17 amino acids. Trimming at V came to 3 bases and at J to 4 bases, leaving 14 bases not matched to a gene. The germline CDR1 and CDR2 sequences are SGHVS and FNYEAQ. The CDR3 sequence: CASSFSLGAGIGETQYF. In nucleotides, the CDR3 is TGTGCCAGCAGCTTTTCCCTCGGAGCGGGAATTGGAGAGACCCAGTACTTC.

The chain couples TRBV12-3 or TRBV12-4 to TRBJ2-7; TRBD2 agrees at 14 bases. V trimming: 0 bases; J trimming: 6 bases; junction bases outside the gene matches: 7. The CDR3 is 17 residues long. In DNA form, the CDR3 reads TGTGCCAGCAGTTTAGCGGGACTAGCGGGAGAACCGGGCGAGCAGTACTTC. Amino acids: CASSLAGLAGEPGEQYF.

The gene calls are TRBV10-3 and TRBJ2-1; D is perhaps TRBD2 (6 bases). The V gene's germline CDR1 is ENHRY and CDR2 SYGVKD. The CDR3 covers 16 residues. V lost 4 bases and J lost 0, with 13 bases in between. CDR3 coding DNA: TGTGCCATCAGTGTGCGGGGCCGATACTCCTACAATGAGCAGTTCTTC. Translated: CAISVRGRYSYNEQFF.

This clonotype was recorded many times. This chain links TRBV12-3 or TRBV12-4 with TRBJ2-5; D not certain. Trimming removed 7 bases at V and 4 bases at J, with 7 bases between. The CDR3 totals 11 residues. The CDR3 is CASTLGETQYF. The DNA for the CDR3 is TGTGCCAGCACCCTGGGAGAGACCCAGTACTTC.

The V gene is TRBV7-7, the J gene TRBJ2-4, with D unresolved. This CDR3 comprises 15 residues. CDR1 and CDR2 from the germline V gene are SSHAT and FNYEAQ (reference sequence). V lost 5 bases and J lost 7, with 18 bases in between. CDR3 in amino acids: CASSPGLTSDNIQYF. CDR3 nucleotides: TGTGCCAGCAGCCCGGGCCTTACATCAGACAACATTCAGTACTTC.

This clonotype appeared a few times. The chain has TRBV5-5 and TRBJ2-4, with D possibly matching TRBD1 (6 bases). V shed 1 base and J shed 7 bases, with 12 bases lying between them. This CDR3 contains 14 residues. Germline V lookup: CDR1 SGHKS, CDR2 YYEKEE (reference sequence). CDR3: CASSLSQGWNIQYF. CDR3 coding DNA: TGTGCCAGCAGCTTGTCCCAGGGGTGGAACATTCAGTACTTC.

This chain connects TRBV9 to TRBJ2-1; D gene uncertain. The ends were cut back, 0 bases at V and 8 bases at J, with 12 bases in the middle. The CDR3 covers 14 residues. Germline lookup yields CDR1 SGDLS and CDR2 YYNGEE. This chain's CDR3 is CASSVARYPDEQFF. CDR3 sequence (DNA): TGTGCCAGCAGCGTAGCTAGATATCCAGATGAGCAGTTCTTC.

This clonotype has more than one count but fewer than ten. The chain joins TRBV5-1 to TRBJ2-7, with 11 bases fitting TRBD2. The CDR3 loop spans 15 amino acids. CDR1 and CDR2 from the germline V gene are SGHRS and YFSETQ. The trim removed 5 bases at V and 3 bases at J, leaving 7 bases unmatched. CDR3 coding DNA: TGCGCCAGCAGGGTTAGCGGGAGGGACTTCTACGAGCAGTACTTC. It translates to CASRVSGRDFYEQYF. Filled out from reference TRBV5-1 and TRBJ2-7, the complete variable domain reads KAGVTQTPRYLIKTRGQQVTLSCSPISGHRSVSWYQQTPGQGLQFLFEYFSETQRNKGNFPGRFSGRQFSNSRSEMNVSTLELGDSALYLCASRVSGRDFYEQYFGPGTRLTVT.

This clonotype showed up just a few times. This chain uses TRBV4-1 with TRBJ1-5; TRBD1 is a possible D gene (5 bases). V lost 2 bases to trimming and J lost 9 bases, with 23 bases between them. The CDR3 is made up of 17 amino acids. CDR1 is MGHRA, CDR2 YSYEKL, per germline. CDR3 bases: TGCGCCAGCAGCCAATCCGGGTCTACAGTAGGCGGGGGGCCCCAGCATTTT. Its translation is CASSQSGSTVGGGPQHF.

The rearrangement uses TRBV27 and TRBJ2-1; 9 bases are shared with TRBD2. V lost 2 bases and J lost 2; bases outside the gene matches: 7. The CDR3 loop spans 17 amino acids. The germline gives CDR1 MNHEY, CDR2 SMNVEV (reference sequence). DNA for the CDR3: TGTGCCAGCAGTTTACGTCGTCTAGCGGGAACCTACAATGAGCAGTTCTTC. This sequence encodes CASSLRRLAGTYNEQFF.

The chain uses TRBV20-1 and TRBJ2-4; D unresolved. Trimming removed 6 bases at V and 3 bases at J, with 15 bases between. Per the germline V gene, CDR1 is DFQATT and CDR2 is SNEGSKA (reference sequence). CDR3 length: 14 residues. The CDR3 loop reads CSATENLGKNIQYF. In DNA form, the CDR3 reads TGCAGTGCCACAGAAAATTTGGGCAAAAACATTCAGTACTTC.